A single sample gave rise to the 14 T cell receptor beta chains below, sequenced in a study of T cell responses to AZD1222 COVID-19 vaccine. The table came from immunoSEQ multiplex PCR; TCRdb's copy has only in-frame clones and leaves some out. Among approximately 120,000 clones listed, about 88% were seen once. This specimen consisted of peripheral blood, obtained on day 0 of AZD1222 vaccination. Every receptor here comes from an adult in good health.

The J gene is TRBJ2-5, the V gene TRBV30, with 8 bases identical to TRBD1. The CDR3 covers 12 residues. The J segment lost 5 bases and the V segment lost 3 bases, leaving 2 bases of the junction unmatched. Germline V gene lookup returns CDR1 GTSNPN and CDR2 SVGIG (reference sequence). The CDR3 is CAWRRQGETQYF. The CDR3 bases are TGTGCCTGGAGGCGACAGGGGGAGACCCAGTACTTC.

J is TRBJ2-7 and V is TRBV5-4, with 7 bases matching TRBD2. This CDR3 is built from 13 residues. The V and J ends lost 4 bases and 4 bases, in that order; junction bases with no gene match: 5. The germline CDR1 and CDR2 sequences are SGHNT and YYREEE (reference sequence). In DNA, the CDR3 is TGTGCCAGCAGCACGGGACTACATTACGAGCAGTACTTC. It is translated as CASSTGLHYEQYF.

This chain connects TRBV14 to TRBJ2-7, with 15 bases lining up with TRBD2. There are 15 residues in the CDR3. Germline CDR1 and CDR2: SGHDN and FVKESK. V was clipped by 5 bases and J by 2 bases; unmatched bases: 1. The CDR3 loop reads CASSGLAGGPYEQYF. CDR3 bases: TGTGCCAGCAGCGGACTAGCGGGAGGGCCCTACGAGCAGTACTTC.

The V gene is TRBV12-3 or TRBV12-4, the J gene TRBJ1-2, with 9 bases fitting TRBD1. The CDR3 runs 13 residues. V trimming: 6 bases; J trimming: 6 bases; junction bases outside the gene matches: 5. The CDR3 sequence is CASRTGGKDGYTF. The CDR3 DNA reads as TGTGCCAGCAGAACAGGGGGCAAGGATGGCTACACCTTC.

This clone was counted only a few times. The CDR3 region is CASSYYSSGGASGYTF. CDR3 bases: TGTGCCAGCAGTTATTACTCCTCGGGGGGCGCAAGTGGCTACACCTTC. This chain links TRBV2 with TRBJ1-2, with a possible D match to TRBD1 (6 bases). Germline-derived CDR1 and CDR2 are SNHLY and FYNNEI. With 5 bases removed from V and 7 bases from J, the gap between germline ends came to 23 bases. This CDR3 has 16 amino acids.

The rearrangement links TRBV5-6 to TRBJ1-6; D is unclear. Trimming left V 4 bases short and J 8 bases short, with 16 bases between. Germline CDR1 is SGHDT and CDR2 is YYEEEE. This CDR3 region has 15 residues. CDR3 coding DNA: TGTGCCAGCAGCCCCTATTTGACGGCCTATTCACCCCTCCACTTT. This codes for CASSPYLTAYSPLHF.

J is TRBJ2-3 and V is TRBV4-3; D call uncertain. V was trimmed by 0 bases and J by 4 bases, leaving 14 bases between them. CDR1 is LGHNA and CDR2 is YSLEER in the germline V gene. This CDR3 is built from 16 residues. The CDR3 loop reads CASSQDPASDADTQYF. The CDR3 nucleotides are TGCGCCAGCAGCCAAGATCCGGCAAGTGATGCAGATACGCAGTATTTT.

V is TRBV28 and J is TRBJ1-2; D call uncertain. Germline V gene data show CDR1 as MDHEN and CDR2 as SYDVKM. With 10 bases removed from V and 0 bases from J, the gap between germline ends came to 3 bases. This CDR3 is 10 amino acids long. CDR3 loop: CATTNYGYTF. CDR3 sequence (DNA): TGTGCCACCACTAACTATGGCTACACCTTC.

This clone turned up a few times. V and J are TRBV10-2 and TRBJ1-5; 7 bases are shared with TRBD1. With 7 bases clipped from V and 4 bases from J, the junction kept 4 bases outside the gene matches. Germline V gene sequence: CDR1 WSHSY, CDR2 SAAADI. The CDR3 runs to 13 residues. The CDR3 region has the DNA TGCGCCAGCACTGACAGGGAGAATCAGCCCCAGCATTTT. Its translation: CASTDRENQPQHF.

This chain links TRBV7-9 with TRBJ2-1, with 9 bases lining up with TRBD1. From germline, CDR1 is SEHNR and CDR2 FQNEAQ (reference sequence). The CDR3 loop spans 16 amino acids. V gave up 5 bases and J gave up 2 bases; unmatched junction bases: 7. CDR3 sequence (DNA): TGTGCCAGCAGCCCCCCCGGACAGGGGACCTACAATGAGCAGTTCTTC. Its protein is CASSPPGQGTYNEQFF.

The chain has TRBV2 and TRBJ2-2; 9 nucleotides line up with TRBD1. The CDR3 has 15 residues. Germline V lookup: CDR1 SNHLY, CDR2 FYNNEI. After removal of 4 bases from V and 3 bases from J, the junction contained 3 bases not matched to a gene. CDR3 in amino acids: CASSGRTGDTGELFF. Here the CDR3 DNA reads TGTGCCAGCAGTGGCCGGACAGGGGACACCGGGGAGCTGTTTTTT. The full variable domain, with the rest looked up from reference TRBV2 and TRBJ2-2, is EPEVTQTPSHQVTQMGQEVILRCVPISNHLYFYWYRQILGQKVEFLVSFYNNEISEKSEIFDDQFSVERPDGSNFTLKIRSTKLEDSAMYFCASSGRTGDTGELFFGEGSRLTVL.

The chain has TRBV27 and TRBJ2-4; D not certain. V lost 4 bases and J lost 0, with 10 bases in between. CDR3 size: 15 residues. Looked up from germline, CDR1 is MNHEY and CDR2 is SMNVEV (reference sequence). For the CDR3, the DNA is TGTGCCAGCAGTTCTACCCACCGAGCCAAAAACATTCAGTACTTC. Encoded protein: CASSSTHRAKNIQYF.

V gene TRBV4-2 combines with J gene TRBJ2-7; TRBD1 aligns across 9 bases. V lost 4 bases, J lost 3 bases, and 4 bases stayed unmatched. Germline assignment: CDR1 LGHNA and CDR2 YNFKEQ. The CDR3 sequence is 14 residues long. The CDR3 here is CASSPDRGYYEQYF. The CDR3 region has the DNA TGTGCCAGCAGCCCCGACAGGGGGTACTACGAGCAGTACTTC.

V usage is TRBV20-1 and J usage is TRBJ1-1, with D perhaps TRBD1 (5 bases). CDR3 length: 14 amino acids. The V gene's germline CDR1 is DFQATT and CDR2 SNEGSKA (reference sequence). Trimming shortened V by 3 bases and J by 0 bases, and 11 bases separated the two germline ends. CDR3 in amino acids: CSASWAGMNTEAFF. The CDR3 bases are TGCAGTGCTAGTTGGGCAGGGATGAACACTGAAGCTTTCTTT.